The 21 T cell receptor beta chains in this list originate from one sample, sequenced in a study of human T cells and chemical hapten exposure. TCRdb fed the RACE reads into MiXCR, producing one record per CDR3 protein. The data hold 85,000 to 100,000 distinct CDR3 sequences, with roughly a quarter observed a single time. Sample time point: patch test 3, about 24 weeks after DPC sensitization. Regarding treatment: therapeutic diphenylcyclopropenone sensitization with weekly scalp DPC. The input for sequencing was whole blood, taken in connection with sensitization to the hapten diphenylcyclopropenone (DPC). The receptors stem from a man aged 40-49 years with alopecia areata. Some clones in this sample may be carry-over from other donors' samples.

Worth noting for this clonotype: A read error may be the cause here, since a much bigger clone is one base away. The chain employs TRBV7-9 and TRBJ2-1, with D uncertain. The CDR3 sequence is 15 residues long. V was shortened by 3 bases and J by 7 bases, with 16 bases between the two germline ends. Germline V lookup: CDR1 SEHNR, CDR2 FQNEAQ (reference sequence). The CDR3 DNA is TGTGCCAGCAGCTTGAGCCCCGCCCGCCCTAATGAGCAGTTCTTC. Translating it yields CASSLSPARPNEQFF.

CDR3 protein: CASSSLRTTTEAFF. The CDR3 DNA follows: TGTGCCAGCAGCTCCCTCAGGACAACCACTGAAGCTTTCTTT. This sequence joins TRBV7-8 and TRBJ1-1, with D maybe TRBD1 (5 bases). Germline CDR1 reads SGHVS; CDR2 reads FQNEAQ. V lost 4 bases and J lost 4, with 13 bases in between. The CDR3 loop spans 14 amino acids. Together with reference TRBV7-8 and TRBJ1-1, the CDR3 gives the full variable domain: GAGVSQSPRYKVAKRGQDVALRCDPISGHVSLFWYQQALGQGPEFLTYFQNEAQLDKSGLPSDRFFAERPEGSVSTLKIQRTQQEDSAVYLCASSSLRTTTEAFFGQGTRLTVV.

V gene TRBV20-1 combines with J gene TRBJ2-3; the D gene is possibly TRBD2 (6 bases). The CDR3 spans 13 residues. Deletions cut 7 bases from V and 4 bases from J, with 15 bases between. The germline V gene encodes CDR1 DFQATT and CDR2 SNEGSKA (reference sequence). The CDR3 sequence is CSVEGKVADTQYF. In DNA, the CDR3 is TGCAGTGTGGAGGGAAAAGTCGCAGATACGCAGTATTTT.

The sample holds a few counts of this clonotype. The V call is TRBV6-2 or TRBV6-3, the J call TRBJ2-7, with D uncertain. Germline CDR1 is MNHEY and CDR2 is SVGEGT. The CDR3 loop spans 14 amino acids. V was trimmed by 5 bases and J by 2 bases, leaving 13 bases between them. In DNA, the CDR3 is TGTGCCAGCAGTGCTAGTGATGAAACCTACGAGCAGTACTTC. Its translation: CASSASDETYEQYF.

This clonotype was seen more than once but under ten times. A read error may account for a junction end that differs from germline. V usage is TRBV7-2 and J usage is TRBJ2-7; perhaps TRBD1 as D (5 bases). The CDR3 is 13 amino acids. CDR1 is SGHTA and CDR2 is FQGNSA in the germline V gene. CDR3 DNA sequence: TGTGCCAGCAGCTTAGGTACAGGTTCCTCGGTTCACTTC. The encoded protein is CASSLGTGSSVHF.

The genes are TRBV7-9 and TRBJ2-7; 7 nucleotides align to TRBD1. Germline CDR1 reads SEHNR; CDR2 reads FQNEAQ (reference sequence). The V segment lost 5 bases and the J segment 2 bases; nucleotides outside the gene matches: 6. The CDR3 totals 14 residues. CDR3 bases: TGTGCCAGCAGCCCCCGGACAGGTCCCTACGAGCAGTACTTC. Amino acid sequence: CASSPRTGPYEQYF.

The chain joins TRBV27 to TRBJ2-1; 10 bases map to TRBD2. V trimming: 5 bases; J trimming: 6 bases; junction bases outside the gene matches: 13. CDR1 and CDR2 (germline): MNHEY, SMNVEV (reference sequence). This CDR3 has 17 residues. CDR3: CASSTRTSGLGGNEQFF. The CDR3 nucleotides are TGTGCCAGCAGTACACGGACTAGCGGTCTGGGAGGCAATGAGCAGTTCTTC.

The gene calls are TRBV7-3 and TRBJ2-7; possibly TRBD1 or TRBD2 for D (5 bases each). Germline CDR1 reads SGHTA; CDR2 reads FQGTGA. Trimming removed 4 bases from V and 2 bases from J, with 15 bases in between. The CDR3 consists of 15 residues. CDR3: CASSSNWDGPYEQYF. The CDR3 region has the DNA TGTGCCAGCAGCTCGAATTGGGACGGACCCTACGAGCAGTACTTC.

This clonotype has a handful of counts. V is TRBV14 and J is TRBJ1-1; weak D call: TRBD1 (5 bases). The V gene lost 0 bases and the J gene lost 6 bases, with 11 bases spanning the gap. This CDR3 spans 14 amino acids. Germline loops: CDR1 SGHDN, CDR2 FVKESK. As DNA, the CDR3 is TGTGCCAGCAGCCAAGAATGGGGGATTGCTGAAGCTTTCTTT. It specifies CASSQEWGIAEAFF.

This clonotype was recorded a few times. The rearrangement links TRBV27 to TRBJ2-7; TRBD2 aligns across 7 bases. This CDR3 is 16 amino acids long. J gave up 2 bases and V 5 bases, and 12 bases lay outside the gene matches. The germline gives CDR1 MNHEY, CDR2 SMNVEV (reference sequence). CDR3 sequence: CASSPQVGGGPYEQYF. The CDR3 DNA sequence: TGTGCCAGCAGTCCCCAAGTCGGGGGAGGGCCCTACGAGCAGTACTTC.

The chain couples TRBV18 to TRBJ1-1; no reliable D call. V was pared by 3 bases and J by 5 bases, with 16 bases between. Germline lookup yields CDR1 KGHSH and CDR2 LQKENI. The CDR3 contains 15 residues. This CDR3 is CASSPQGRGQTEAFF. The CDR3 coding sequence is TGTGCCAGCTCACCTCAAGGGAGAGGGCAAACTGAAGCTTTCTTT. The full variable domain, with the rest looked up from reference TRBV18 and TRBJ1-1, is NAGVMQNPRHLVRRRGQEARLRCSPMKGHSHVYWYRQLPEEGLKFMVYLQKENIIDESGMPKERFSAEFPKEGPSILRIQQVVRGDSAAYFCASSPQGRGQTEAFFGQGTRLTVV.

This clonotype has a handful of counts. CDR3 in DNA: TGTGCCAGCTCACCAAACCTCCAAGAGACCCAGTACTTC. Translation: CASSPNLQETQYF. V usage is TRBV18 and J usage is TRBJ2-5; D gene ambiguous. Germline lookup yields CDR1 KGHSH and CDR2 LQKENI. V lost 2 bases to trimming and J lost 1 base, with 5 bases between them. There are 13 residues in the CDR3.

V and J are TRBV27 and TRBJ2-7, with TRBD2 matching 8 bases. The V gene end was trimmed by 3 bases and the J gene end by 3 bases; junction bases not matched to a gene: 13. The CDR3 length is 17 residues. CDR1 is MNHEY, CDR2 SMNVEV, per germline (reference sequence). CDR3 DNA: TGTGCCAGCAGTTTCCACGGGTTGAGCGGGAGTAGCTACGAGCAGTACTTC. Its protein is CASSFHGLSGSSYEQYF.

The V gene is TRBV12-2, the J gene TRBJ2-1; no check of the table's D call, TRBD1, against the DNA was made. TRBV12-2 is reported as a pseudogene. The CDR3 sequence is 16 residues long. The CDR3 region has the DNA TGTGCAAGTCGCTTGTGTCGGGACAACCCCTACAATGAGCAGTTCTTC. It is translated as CASRLCRDNPYNEQFF.

This clonotype was found many times. The chain uses TRBV20-1 and TRBJ2-5, with D unclear. V lost 7 bases and J 4 bases, leaving 10 bases between the germline ends. Germline assignment: CDR1 DFQATT and CDR2 SNEGSKA (reference sequence). CDR3 size: 11 residues. CDR3 loop: CSVEERETQYF. DNA for the CDR3: TGCAGTGTTGAGGAGCGAGAGACCCAGTACTTC.

There are a few counts of this clonotype. The gene calls are TRBV7-3 and TRBJ2-3; 9 bases fit TRBD1. This CDR3 has 16 residues. V was pared by 4 bases and J by 3 bases, with 8 bases of the junction left unmatched. Germline values: CDR1 SGHTA, CDR2 FQGTGA. CDR3 sequence (DNA): TGTGCCAGCAGCTCTAGTGGGGACAGGGCGACAGATACGCAGTATTTT. Amino acids: CASSSSGDRATDTQYF.

The chain combines TRBV15 with TRBJ1-1; D is undetermined. V was trimmed by 0 bases and J by 6 bases, leaving 11 bases between them. Germline V gives CDR1 LNHNV, CDR2 YYDKDF (reference sequence). This CDR3 contains 14 residues. The CDR3 region is CATSRDLASSEAFF. In DNA form, the CDR3 reads TGTGCCACCAGCAGAGATCTGGCCTCCTCTGAAGCTTTCTTT.

This chain links TRBV5-1 with TRBJ1-1; D is uncertain. Looked up from germline, CDR1 is SGHRS and CDR2 is YFSETQ. This CDR3 has 14 amino acids. The V and J ends lost 0 bases and 2 bases respectively, with 8 bases between them. The CDR3 is CASSLDGRNTEAFF. CDR3 sequence (DNA): TGCGCCAGCAGCTTGGATGGCAGAAACACTGAAGCTTTCTTT.

V and J are TRBV28 and TRBJ2-2; D gene unclear. The CDR3 is 13 residues long. V was clipped by 6 bases and J by 1 base, with 6 bases between them. CDR1 and CDR2 (germline): MDHEN, SYDVKM. CDR3: CASRWGNTGELFF. In nucleotides, the CDR3 is TGTGCCAGCAGGTGGGGGAACACCGGGGAGCTGTTTTTT.

This clonotype appeared a few times. The gene calls are TRBV18 and TRBJ1-4; D gene uncertain. Trimming shortened V by 6 bases and J by 0 bases, and 5 bases separated the two germline ends. Germline CDR1 and CDR2: KGHSH and LQKENI. There are 13 residues in the CDR3. This chain's CDR3 is CASSITTNEKLFF. The CDR3 DNA reads as TGTGCCAGCTCGATCACAACTAATGAAAAACTGTTTTTT.

The rearrangement uses TRBV7-9 and TRBJ2-1; tentative D call: TRBD1 (6 bases). Trimming removed 3 bases from V and 8 bases from J, with 17 bases in between. Per germline, CDR1 SEHNR and CDR2 FQNEAQ (reference sequence). This CDR3 comprises 15 residues. The chain's CDR3 is CASSFNRDSVDEQFF. The CDR3 bases are TGTGCCAGCAGCTTTAACAGGGATTCTGTGGATGAGCAGTTCTTC.